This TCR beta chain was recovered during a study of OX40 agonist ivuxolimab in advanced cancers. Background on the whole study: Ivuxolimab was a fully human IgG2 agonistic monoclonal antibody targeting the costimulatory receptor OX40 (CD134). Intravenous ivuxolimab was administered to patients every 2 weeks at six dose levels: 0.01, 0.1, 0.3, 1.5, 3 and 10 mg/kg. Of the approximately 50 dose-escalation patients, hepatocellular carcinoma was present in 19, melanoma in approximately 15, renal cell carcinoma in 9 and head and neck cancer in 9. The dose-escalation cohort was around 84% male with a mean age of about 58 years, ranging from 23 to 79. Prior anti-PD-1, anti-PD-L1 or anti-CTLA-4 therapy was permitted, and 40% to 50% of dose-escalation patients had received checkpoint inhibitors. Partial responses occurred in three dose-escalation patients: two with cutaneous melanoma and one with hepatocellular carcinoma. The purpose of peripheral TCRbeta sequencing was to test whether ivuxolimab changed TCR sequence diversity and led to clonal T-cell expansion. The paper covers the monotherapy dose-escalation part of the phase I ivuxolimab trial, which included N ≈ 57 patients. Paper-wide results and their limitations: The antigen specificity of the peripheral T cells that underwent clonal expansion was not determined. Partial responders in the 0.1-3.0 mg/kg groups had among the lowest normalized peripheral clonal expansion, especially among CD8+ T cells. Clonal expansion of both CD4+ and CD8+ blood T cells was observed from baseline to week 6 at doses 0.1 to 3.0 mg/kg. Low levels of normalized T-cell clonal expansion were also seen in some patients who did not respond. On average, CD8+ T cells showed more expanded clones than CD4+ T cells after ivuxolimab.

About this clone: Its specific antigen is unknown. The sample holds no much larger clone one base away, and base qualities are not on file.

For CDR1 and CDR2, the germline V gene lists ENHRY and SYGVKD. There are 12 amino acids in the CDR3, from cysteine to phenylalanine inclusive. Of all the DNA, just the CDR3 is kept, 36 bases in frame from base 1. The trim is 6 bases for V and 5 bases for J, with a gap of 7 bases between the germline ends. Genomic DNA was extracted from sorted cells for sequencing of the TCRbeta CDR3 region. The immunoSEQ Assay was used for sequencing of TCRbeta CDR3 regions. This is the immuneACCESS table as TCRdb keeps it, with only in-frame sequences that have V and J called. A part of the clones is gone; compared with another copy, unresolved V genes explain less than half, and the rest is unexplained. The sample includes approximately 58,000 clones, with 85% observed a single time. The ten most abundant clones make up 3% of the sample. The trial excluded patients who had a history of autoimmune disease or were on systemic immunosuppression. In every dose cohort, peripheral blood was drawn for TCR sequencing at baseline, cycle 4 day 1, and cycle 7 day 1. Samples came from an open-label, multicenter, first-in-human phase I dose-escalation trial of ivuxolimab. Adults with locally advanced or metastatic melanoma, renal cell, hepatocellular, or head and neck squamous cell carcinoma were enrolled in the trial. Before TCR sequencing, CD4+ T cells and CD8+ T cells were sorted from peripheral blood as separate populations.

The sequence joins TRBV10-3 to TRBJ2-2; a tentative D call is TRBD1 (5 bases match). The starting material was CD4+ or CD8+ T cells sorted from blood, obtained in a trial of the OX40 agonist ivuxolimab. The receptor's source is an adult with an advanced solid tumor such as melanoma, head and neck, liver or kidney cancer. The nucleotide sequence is TGTGCCATCAGACCAGGGACCGGGGAGCTGTTTTTT. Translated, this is CAIRPGTGELFF.